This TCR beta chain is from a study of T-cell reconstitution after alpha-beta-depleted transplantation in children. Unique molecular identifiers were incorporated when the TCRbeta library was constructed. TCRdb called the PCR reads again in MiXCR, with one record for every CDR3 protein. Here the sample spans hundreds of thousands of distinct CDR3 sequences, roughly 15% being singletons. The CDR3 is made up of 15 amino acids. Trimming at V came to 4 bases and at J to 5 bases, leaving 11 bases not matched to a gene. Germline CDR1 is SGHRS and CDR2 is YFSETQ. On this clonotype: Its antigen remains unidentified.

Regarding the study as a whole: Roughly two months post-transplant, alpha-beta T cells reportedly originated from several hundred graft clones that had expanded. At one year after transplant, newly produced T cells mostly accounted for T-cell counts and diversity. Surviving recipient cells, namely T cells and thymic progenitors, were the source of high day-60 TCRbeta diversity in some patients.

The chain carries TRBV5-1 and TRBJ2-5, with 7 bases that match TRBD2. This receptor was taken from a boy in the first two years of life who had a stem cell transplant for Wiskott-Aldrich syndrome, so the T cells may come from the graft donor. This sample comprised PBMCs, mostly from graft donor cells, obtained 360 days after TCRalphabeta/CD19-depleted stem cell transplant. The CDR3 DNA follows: TGCGCCAGCAGCCCGGAGGTCGGTAGCGGGGAGACCCAGTACTTC. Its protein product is CASSPEVGSGETQYF. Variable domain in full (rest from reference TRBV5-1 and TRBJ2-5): KAGVTQTPRYLIKTRGQQVTLSCSPISGHRSVSWYQQTPGQGLQFLFEYFSETQRNKGNFPGRFSGRQFSNSRSEMNVSTLELGDSALYLCASSPEVGSGETQYFGPGTRLLVL.